A single sample is the source of the 21 T cell receptor beta chains below, sequenced in a study of spatial heterogeneity in lung cancer. One entry per CDR3 protein results from TCRdb running MiXCR on the 5' RACE reads. The sample yields 8,500 to 13,000 distinct CDR3 sequences, around 9.3% seen once. The time point was: sample taken at primary tumor resection. Frozen PBMC, nontumor lung or tumor provided whole RNA, which was sequenced unsorted. Sample: PBMCs, taken at surgery. The receptors originated from a male donor with early-stage non-small cell lung cancer.

This clonotype appeared once. The rearrangement uses TRBV29-1 and TRBJ1-2; D ambiguous. The germline gives CDR1 SQVTM, CDR2 ANQGSEA. This CDR3 contains 11 residues. V was clipped by 6 bases and J by 4 bases, with 9 bases between them. CDR3 DNA: TGCAGCGTGACGCAGTCCTATGGCTACACCTTC. As protein: CSVTQSYGYTF.

For this clonotype: Given a much more abundant clone one base away, this may be a read error. The chain has TRBV30 and TRBJ1-2; a weak D match, TRBD1 (5 bases). The germline CDR1 and CDR2 sequences are GTSNPN and SVGIG (reference sequence). CDR3 size: 14 residues. The CDR3 DNA is TGTGCCCGGAGATGTGCCTGGGGGAGGTATGGCTACACCTTC. Translation: CARRCAWGRYGYTF.

The table lists this clonotype with many counts. V gene TRBV20-1 combines with J gene TRBJ2-7, with 9 bases aligning to TRBD1. Trimming removed 6 bases from V and 4 bases from J; junction bases left unmatched: 7. CDR1 DFQATT and CDR2 SNEGSKA come from the germline V gene (reference sequence). The CDR3 sequence is 13 residues long. The CDR3 reads CSASRDREYEQYF. CDR3 in DNA: TGCAGTGCGAGCCGGGACAGGGAGTACGAGCAGTACTTC.

The chain is built from TRBV7-9 and TRBJ2-3; D remains ambiguous. The CDR3 runs to 13 residues. V gave up 7 bases and J gave up 4 bases, with 12 bases separating them. Germline CDR1 is SEHNR and CDR2 is FQNEAQ (reference sequence). DNA for the CDR3: TGTGCCAGCACCAACGCCGGGCCAGATACGCAGTATTTT. This translates into CASTNAGPDTQYF.

This clonotype was found many times. V and J are TRBV4-1 and TRBJ1-2; D remains ambiguous. The V end was cut by 1 base, the J end by 4 bases, with 16 bases between. Looked up from germline, CDR1 is MGHRA and CDR2 is YSYEKL. This CDR3 is 16 amino acids long. The CDR3 here is CASSQVVTQRGYGYTF. Here the CDR3 DNA reads TGCGCCAGCAGCCAAGTTGTGACACAGCGGGGCTATGGCTACACCTTC.

This clonotype was recorded many times. The chain couples TRBV4-1 to TRBJ1-5; perhaps TRBD1 as D (5 bases). CDR1 is MGHRA, CDR2 YSYEKL, per germline. The CDR3 runs 15 residues. The V end lost 0 bases, the J end lost 5 bases, and 11 bases lay between the germline ends. The CDR3 DNA is TGCGCCAGCAGCCAAGATCCCAGGGAGGATCAGCCCCAGCATTTT. Amino acids: CASSQDPREDQPQHF.

This clonotype is labeled as medium-sized (0.01 to 0.1%). The CDR3 region is CSVEDPGTDLNIQYF. The CDR3 coding sequence is TGCAGCGTTGAAGATCCAGGGACAGACCTAAACATTCAGTACTTC. V gene TRBV29-1 combines with J gene TRBJ2-4, with TRBD1 matching 7 bases. V lost 0 bases to trimming and J lost 6 bases; unmatched junction nucleotides: 8. CDR3 length equals 15 residues. Germline loops: CDR1 SQVTM, CDR2 ANQGSEA.

This clonotype ranks as medium-sized (0.01 to 0.1%). J is TRBJ2-1 and V is TRBV6-4; D is undetermined. Germline V gives CDR1 MRHNA, CDR2 SNTAGT. Trimming pared 6 bases from V and 2 bases from J, leaving 14 bases between. This CDR3 has 15 amino acids. The CDR3 DNA is TGTGCCAGCAGCGCCACTTGGGAACCCTACAATGAGCAGTTCTTC. Amino acid sequence: CASSATWEPYNEQFF.

This clonotype was observed many times. J is TRBJ1-4 and V is TRBV20-1, with D perhaps matching TRBD1 (5 bases). CDR3 size: 18 residues. The germline V and J ends were trimmed by 0 bases and 1 base, with 18 bases remaining between them. The germline V gene encodes CDR1 DFQATT and CDR2 SNEGSKA (reference sequence). This chain's CDR3 is CSARDPHGGAGTNEKLFF. The CDR3 nucleotides are TGCAGTGCTAGAGATCCCCACGGCGGGGCAGGAACTAATGAAAAACTGTTTTTT.

There are many counts of this clonotype. This chain joins TRBV4-3 and TRBJ2-7; possibly TRBD2 for D (5 bases). Per the germline V gene, CDR1 is LGHNA and CDR2 is YSLEER. Between the trimmed V and J ends, which lost 4 bases and 2 bases, there was a span of 12 bases. The CDR3 covers 14 residues. The CDR3 region has the DNA TGCGCCAGCAGCCCGATCGGGGATGCCTACGAGCAGTACTTC. Encoded protein: CASSPIGDAYEQYF.

This clonotype was seen at least ten times. V gene TRBV5-6 combines with J gene TRBJ2-7; a weak D match, TRBD2 (6 bases). The germline V gene encodes CDR1 SGHDT and CDR2 YYEEEE. V lost 3 bases and J lost 11, with 18 bases in between. This CDR3 has 13 amino acids. CDR3 nucleotides: TGTGCCAGCAGCTCCGAAGTTCTACCTAGCGAGTACTTC. Its translation: CASSSEVLPSEYF.

V usage is TRBV7-2 and J usage is TRBJ2-2; 11 positions agree with TRBD1. This CDR3 has 16 residues. Trimming removed 5 bases from V and 7 bases from J; junction bases left unmatched: 9. Per the germline V gene, CDR1 is SGHTA and CDR2 is FQGNSA. CDR3 amino acids: CASSTTRTGGHGELFF. The CDR3 nucleotides read TGTGCCAGCAGCACAACCCGGACAGGGGGCCACGGGGAGCTGTTTTTT.

This clonotype was seen repeatedly, ten times or more. The chain links TRBV5-4 to TRBJ2-5; 13 nucleotides line up with TRBD2. This CDR3 spans 15 amino acids. Germline V gene sequence: CDR1 SGHNT, CDR2 YYREEE (reference sequence). J lost 2 bases, V lost 5 bases, and 3 bases had no gene match. The CDR3 sequence: CASSRTSGGQETQYF. The CDR3 nucleotides read TGTGCCAGCAGTCGGACTAGCGGGGGACAAGAGACCCAGTACTTC.

This clonotype was detected ten times or more. The CDR3 nucleotides are TGTGCCAGCTCATCGAGCATAATGAACACTGAAGCTTTCTTT. It is translated as CASSSSIMNTEAFF. This chain uses TRBV18 with TRBJ1-1; no firm D call. The CDR3 consists of 14 residues. Germline V gene data show CDR1 as KGHSH and CDR2 as LQKENI. Trimming cost V 5 bases and J 0 bases, with 10 bases left between them. Full variable domain (outside the CDR3, taken from reference TRBV18 and TRBJ1-1): NAGVMQNPRHLVRRRGQEARLRCSPMKGHSHVYWYRQLPEEGLKFMVYLQKENIIDESGMPKERFSAEFPKEGPSILRIQQVVRGDSAAYFCASSSSIMNTEAFFGQGTRLTVV.

By share of the sample, this clonotype is medium-sized. The chain has TRBV24-1 and TRBJ2-1, with D unclear. Germline V CDR1 and CDR2: KGHDR, SFDVKD. Trimming shortened V by 3 bases and J by 6 bases, and 8 bases separated the two germline ends. The CDR3 is made up of 13 amino acids. The CDR3 nucleotides read TGTGCCACCAGTGATATAAGGGTCAATGAGCAGTTCTTC. This sequence encodes CATSDIRVNEQFF.

A remark on this clonotype: One base away lies a much larger clone, so this may be a sequencing read error. The CDR3 ends on some other residue instead of the conserved phenylalanine or tryptophan, so this is likely a read error. This chain connects TRBV4-2 to TRBJ1-1; D unclear. The CDR3 is made up of 15 amino acids. V lost 0 bases and J lost 1, with 9 bases in between. Germline-derived CDR1 and CDR2 are LGHNA and YNFKEQ. CDR3 amino acids: CASSQDRWGNTEAFL. The DNA of the CDR3 is TGTGCCAGCAGCCAAGACCGTTGGGGGAACACTGAAGCTTTCTTA.

By proportion, this clonotype is medium-sized. This chain connects TRBV4-2 to TRBJ2-1, with 12 bases lining up with TRBD2. The CDR3 is 16 amino acids. The J segment lost 6 bases and the V segment lost 4 bases, leaving 7 bases of the junction unmatched. Germline V gives CDR1 LGHNA, CDR2 YNFKEQ. CDR3 sequence: CASSPPTSGGLNEQFF. The DNA for the CDR3 is TGTGCCAGCAGCCCGCCGACTAGCGGGGGACTCAATGAGCAGTTCTTC.

This clonotype was recorded at least ten times. The V call is TRBV5-1, the J call TRBJ2-1; D perhaps matches TRBD1 (5 bases). The CDR3 loop spans 14 amino acids. Germline V gene data show CDR1 as SGHRS and CDR2 as YFSETQ. V was trimmed by 0 bases and J by 6 bases, leaving 10 bases between them. The CDR3 loop reads CASSLGGARNEQFF. As DNA, the CDR3 is TGCGCCAGCAGCTTGGGTGGGGCGCGCAATGAGCAGTTCTTC. Full variable domain (missing parts from reference TRBV5-1 and TRBJ2-1): KAGVTQTPRYLIKTRGQQVTLSCSPISGHRSVSWYQQTPGQGLQFLFEYFSETQRNKGNFPGRFSGRQFSNSRSEMNVSTLELGDSALYLCASSLGGARNEQFFGPGTRLTVL.

This clonotype is medium-sized within its sample. This chain connects TRBV11-2 to TRBJ2-1, with 11 bases identical to TRBD2. With V trimmed by 5 bases and J by 0 bases, 15 bases remained unmatched. Germline lookup yields CDR1 SGHAT and CDR2 FQNNGV. This CDR3 contains 20 residues. CDR3 nucleotides: TGTGCCAGCAGCGCCTTTTGGCTAGCGGGGGGCCCGAGCTCCTACAATGAGCAGTTCTTC. Its translation: CASSAFWLAGGPSSYNEQFF.

This clonotype appeared many times. The rearrangement links TRBV12-3 or TRBV12-4 to TRBJ2-1; the D is unclear. The CDR3 sequence is 12 residues long. V was cut by 6 bases and J by 8 bases, with 11 bases left in between. Written as DNA, the CDR3 is TGTGCCAGCAGCCTGAATGGATATGAGCAGTTCTTC. As protein: CASSLNGYEQFF.

The chain links TRBV30 to TRBJ1-2; the D gene is possibly TRBD1 (5 bases). The germline V gene has CDR1 GTSNPN and CDR2 SVGIG (reference sequence). The CDR3 extends over 13 amino acids. With 2 bases removed from V and 4 bases from J, the gap between germline ends came to 11 bases. As DNA, the CDR3 is TGTGCCTGGAGTAGGGACCGACCCTATGGCTACACCTTC. Translated: CAWSRDRPYGYTF.